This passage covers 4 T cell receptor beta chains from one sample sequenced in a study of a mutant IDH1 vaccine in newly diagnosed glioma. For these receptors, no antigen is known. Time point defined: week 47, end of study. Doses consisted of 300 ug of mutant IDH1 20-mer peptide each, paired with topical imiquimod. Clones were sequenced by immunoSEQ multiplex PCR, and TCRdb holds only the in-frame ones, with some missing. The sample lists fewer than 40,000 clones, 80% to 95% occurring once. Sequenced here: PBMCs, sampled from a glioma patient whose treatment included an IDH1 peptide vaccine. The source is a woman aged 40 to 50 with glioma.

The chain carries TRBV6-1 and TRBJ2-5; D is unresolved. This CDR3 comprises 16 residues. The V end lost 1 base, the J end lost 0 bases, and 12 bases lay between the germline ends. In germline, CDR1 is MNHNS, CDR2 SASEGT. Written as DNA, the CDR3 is TGTGCCAGCAGTGAAGTTCAGCGAGCTTACCAAGAGACCCAGTACTTC. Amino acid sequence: CASSEVQRAYQETQYF.

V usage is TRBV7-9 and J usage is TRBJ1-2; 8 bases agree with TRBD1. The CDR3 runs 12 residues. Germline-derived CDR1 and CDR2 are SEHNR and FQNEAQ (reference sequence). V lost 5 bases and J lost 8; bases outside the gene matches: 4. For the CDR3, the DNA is TGTGCCAGCAGCGGACAGGGTTGGGGCTACACCTTC. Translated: CASSGQGWGYTF.

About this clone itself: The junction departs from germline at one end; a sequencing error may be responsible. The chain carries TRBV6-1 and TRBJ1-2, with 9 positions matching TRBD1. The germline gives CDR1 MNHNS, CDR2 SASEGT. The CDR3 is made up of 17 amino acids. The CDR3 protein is CASSEGGTGFSNYGYTF. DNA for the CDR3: TGTGCCAGCAGCGAAGGTGGGACAGGGTTCTCTAACTATGGCTACACCTTC.

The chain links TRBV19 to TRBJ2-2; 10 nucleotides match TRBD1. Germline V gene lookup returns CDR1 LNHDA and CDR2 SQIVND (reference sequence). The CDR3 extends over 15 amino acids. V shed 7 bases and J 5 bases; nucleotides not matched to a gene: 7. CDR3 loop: CASIGTGEGTGELFF. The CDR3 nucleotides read TGTGCCAGTATCGGGACAGGGGAGGGGACCGGGGAGCTGTTTTTT. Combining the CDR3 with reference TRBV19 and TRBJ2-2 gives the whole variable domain DGGITQSPKYLFRKEGQNVTLSCEQNLNHDAMYWYRQDPGQGLRLIYYSQIVNDFQKGDIAEGYSVSREKKESFPLTVTSAQKNPTAFYLCASIGTGEGTGELFFGEGSRLTVL.